These T cell receptor beta chains were read from a single sample in a study of cytotoxic CD8 clonotypes in ibrutinib-treated CLL. Only in-frame clones appear in the TCRdb table, and some are missing; sequencing was by immunoSEQ multiplex PCR. The data show about 130,000 clones, with 70% to 80% seen just once and roughly 13% held by the top ten. The sequenced sample was PBMCs, obtained after 12 months of ibrutinib treatment. The receptors shown here come from a human donor with chronic lymphocytic leukemia. Both conserved end residues are trimmed from each CDR3. Fields, in order: D gene, CDR3 length, J gene, clone size, V gene, CDR3 protein. The D gene is left open where the match is weak. Rows give clone size only sometimes, using once, few, many, or a class for an expanded clone.

TRBD1 10 TRBJ1-2 . TRBV10-3 AISGDRVGGT
. 13 TRBJ1-5 once TRBV5-1 ASSPDKPGNQPQH
. 12 TRBJ2-3 . TRBV5-5 ASSLGGSTDTQY
. 11 TRBJ2-2 . TRBV7-8 ASSFTWSGELF
. 13 TRBJ1-2 . TRBV5-4 ASSRSRTGDYGYT
TRBD2 13 TRBJ2-2 . TRBV5-4 ASSFVGRETGELF
. 12 TRBJ2-7 . TRBV7-9 ASSLKTTRYEQY
. 11 TRBJ2-3 . TRBV7-9 ASSLTPGDTQY
. 14 TRBJ1-5 once TRBV4-2 ASSQDYVRGNQPQH
TRBD1 14 TRBJ1-1 . TRBV5-6 ASSLVYSRIGTGKV
TRBD1 12 TRBJ2-7 . TRBV11-2 ASSSDRETYEQY